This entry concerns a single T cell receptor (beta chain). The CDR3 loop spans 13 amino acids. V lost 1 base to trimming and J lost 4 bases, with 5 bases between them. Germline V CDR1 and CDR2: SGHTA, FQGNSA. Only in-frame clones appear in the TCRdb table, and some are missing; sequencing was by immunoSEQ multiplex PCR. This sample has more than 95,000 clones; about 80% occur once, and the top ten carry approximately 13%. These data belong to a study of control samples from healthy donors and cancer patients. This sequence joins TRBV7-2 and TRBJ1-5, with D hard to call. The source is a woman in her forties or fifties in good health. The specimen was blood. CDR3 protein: CASSLERNQPQHF. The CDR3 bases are TGTGCCAGCAGCTTAGAACGGAATCAGCCCCAGCATTTT.